A selection of T cell receptor beta chains follows, all from one sample in a study of blood T cells in healthy people across ages. TCRdb reprocessed the 5' RACE reads via MiXCR and lists one record per CDR3 protein. The sample contains more than 1.4 million distinct CDR3 sequences, 35% to 45% of which appear only once. Specimen: blood. These receptors were collected from a woman younger than 30 in good health. Each CDR3 is given with its conserved first and last residue. The D gene is left open where the match is weak. A clone size is listed for some rows: how often the clone was seen (once, few, many), or a class if it is expanded.

d_call clone_size j_call v_call cdr3_length cdr3_nt cdr3_aa
TRBD1 few TRBJ1-2 TRBV7-9 15 TGTGCCAGCAGCTTAGAGAGGGACAGCCTCGAGGGCTACACCTTC CASSLERDSLEGYTF
- once TRBJ2-3 TRBV5-1 13 TGCGCCAGCGCCACGACGGGCGGGGATACGCAGTATTTT CASATTGGDTQYF
- - TRBJ2-1 TRBV30 11 TGTGCCTGGAGTGTGATTGAGGAGCAGTTCTTC CAWSVIEEQFF
TRBD2 - TRBJ2-3 TRBV29-1 15 TGCAGCGTTGCAGAGCTAGCGGGGGGGGCGGATAAGCAGTATTTT CSVAELAGGADKQYF
- - TRBJ2-2 TRBV6-6 15 TGTGCCAGCAGTTACGGACAGTCGAACACCGGGGAGCTGTTTTTT CASSYGQSNTGELFF
- - TRBJ2-3 TRBV9 14 TGTGCCAGCAGCGTAGGTCCTAGCGCAGATACGCAGTATTTT CASSVGPSADTQYF
- many TRBJ2-3 TRBV28 14 TGTGCCAGCAGCCAGACACCGAGCACAGATACGCAGTATTTT CASSQTPSTDTQYF
TRBD2 - TRBJ2-1 TRBV20-1 14 TGCAGTGCAGCAACTAGCGGGAGGGTCTATGAGCAGTTCTTC CSAATSGRVYEQFF
- few TRBJ2-1 TRBV2 13 TGTGCCAGCAGTGCCGCGGATTACAATGAGCAGTTCTTC CASSAADYNEQFF
- few TRBJ2-3 TRBV28 15 TGTGCCAGCAACTCCAGGGACACAGGCACAGATACGCAGTATTTT CASNSRDTGTDTQYF
TRBD2 few TRBJ2-7 TRBV7-6 15 TGTGCCAGCAGCTCAGAGCGGGGGGTGATAAACGAGCAGTACTTC CASSSERGVINEQYF
- few TRBJ1-2 TRBV19 13 TGTGCCAGTAGTATCGAGGGGAGCTATGGCTACACCTTC CASSIEGSYGYTF
- - TRBJ2-1 TRBV6-5 15 TGTGCCAGCAGTTACGACGCCCGACAGTACAATGAGCAGTTCTTC CASSYDARQYNEQFF
- few TRBJ2-6 TRBV7-3 17 TGTGCCAGCAGCTTAACGTTTGCCAGCTCTGGGGCCAACGTCCTGACTTTC CASSLTFASSGANVLTF
- few TRBJ2-3 TRBV20-1 13 TGCAGTGCTATTGACCTAAGCACAGATACGCAGTATTTT CSAIDLSTDTQYF
TRBD2 - TRBJ2-7 TRBV20-1 14 TGCAGTGCCAGCTTGACTAGCGGGAGCTACGAGCAGTACTTC CSASLTSGSYEQYF
- - TRBJ1-3 TRBV10-3 14 TGTGCCATCAGTGAATCGGGCCTTGGAAACACCATATATTTT CAISESGLGNTIYF
- - TRBJ1-2 TRBV3-1 16 TGTGCCAGCAGCCATCGAAGGGCTGATCCCCTGCGGGGCTACACCTTC CASSHRRADPLRGYTF
- few TRBJ1-1 TRBV7-9 15 TGTGCCAGCAGCCGTAATGACAGGAGGAACACTGAAGCTTTCTTT CASSRNDRRNTEAFF
- many TRBJ2-3 TRBV29-1 16 TGCAGCGTTGAAGATAGGACAGTTTCTAGCACAGATACGCAGTATTTT CSVEDRTVSSTDTQYF
TRBD1 few TRBJ2-3 TRBV5-4 13 TGTGCCAGCAGCTTAGGACAGGGGGCGCCGCCGTATTTT CASSLGQGAPPYF
TRBD2 - TRBJ2-1 TRBV4-1 19 TGCGCCAGCAGCCATAGGTTTAGCGGGGGTATTGGGAACTACAATGAGCAGTTCTTC CASSHRFSGGIGNYNEQFF
TRBD2 few TRBJ2-1 TRBV28 12 TGTGCCAGCAGTCACCTAGCGGGGGAGCAGTTCTTC CASSHLAGEQFF
- - TRBJ1-5 TRBV6-5 16 TGTGCCAGCAGCGACTCCCCCCATTATAGCAATCAGCCCCAGCATTTT CASSDSPHYSNQPQHF
- once TRBJ1-2 TRBV6-2/TRBV6-3 15 TGTGCCAGCAGTACTCGCGGTTCCTACCACTATGGCTACACCTTC CASSTRGSYHYGYTF
TRBD2 many TRBJ2-1 TRBV12-3/TRBV12-4 16 TGTGCCAGCAGTTTAGGGACTAGCGGGGGGTACAATGAGCAGTTCTTC CASSLGTSGGYNEQFF
- - TRBJ2-2 TRBV6-5 16 TGTGCCAGTCTCCCGTTTGGGGCGCCGAACACCGGGGAGCTGCTTTTT CASLPFGAPNTGELLF
- once TRBJ2-5 TRBV6-5 16 TGTGCCAGCAGTCGCTATTCCGGGGGCGGTCAAGAGACCCAGTACTTC CASSRYSGGGQETQYF
TRBD1 many TRBJ2-5 TRBV6-6 14 TGTGCCAGCAGTTGGGACAGCGCTAGAGAGACCCAGTACTTC CASSWDSARETQYF
- - TRBJ2-3 TRBV6-4 13 TGTGCCAGCAGACTGCGGTCGTCAGATACGCAGTATTTT CASRLRSSDTQYF
TRBD2 few TRBJ2-1 TRBV4-2 15 TGTGCCAGCAGCCAAGAGGTGGGGACTAGCGATGAGCAGTTCTTC CASSQEVGTSDEQFF
TRBD1 - TRBJ2-7 TRBV4-1 15 TGCGCCAGCAGCCAAGAGGGACAGGGTATGAACGAGCAGTACTTC CASSQEGQGMNEQYF
- few TRBJ2-3 TRBV11-1 17 TGTGCCAGCAGCTTAGCGCAAACTAGCTCAGGCACAGATACGCAGTATTTT CASSLAQTSSGTDTQYF
- few TRBJ2-3 TRBV20-1 14 TGCAGTGCTAGAGATTTTGCGACGGGAGATACGCAGTATTTT CSARDFATGDTQYF
- - TRBJ2-3 TRBV9 15 TGTGCCAGCAGCGTGGAGGACGGCAGCACAGATACGCAGTATTTT CASSVEDGSTDTQYF
- - TRBJ2-6 TRBV3-1 16 TGTGCCAGCAGCCCCAGGACAACCTCTGGGGCCAACGTCCTGACTTTC CASSPRTTSGANVLTF
- - TRBJ1-6 TRBV20-1 13 TGCAGTGCTACGGACAGCTATAATTCACCCCTCCACTTT CSATDSYNSPLHF
- few TRBJ2-7 TRBV6-2/TRBV6-3 16 TGTGCCACCAGGCCGCTATTCGGGGGGCTTTCCTACGAGCAGTACTTC CATRPLFGGLSYEQYF
- - TRBJ1-4 TRBV10-3 15 TGTGCCATCAGTGAGCGGGGCGGCTCTTTGGAAAAACTGTTTTTT CAISERGGSLEKLFF
TRBD2 few TRBJ2-7 TRBV20-1 14 TGCAGTGCTAGAGGCTGGACTAGCGACAATGAGCAGTACTTC CSARGWTSDNEQYF
- - TRBJ2-1 TRBV14 15 TGTGCCAGCAGCCAAGAAGGGTGGGCCTTCGGTGAGCAGTTCTTC CASSQEGWAFGEQFF
- many TRBJ1-5 TRBV6-1 13 TGTGCCAGCAGTGAAGGGGGGACTCAGCCCCAGCATTTT CASSEGGTQPQHF
TRBD1 - TRBJ1-1 TRBV7-9 15 TGTGCCAGCAGCGCCCGGACAGGGGAAGGAACTGAAGCTTTCTTT CASSARTGEGTEAFF
TRBD2 many TRBJ2-1 TRBV10-3 17 TGTGCCATCACTACGACTAGCGGGGCCCCCTCCTACAATGAGCAGTTCTTC CAITTTSGAPSYNEQFF
- few TRBJ2-1 TRBV24-1 12 TGTGCCACCAGTGATTCCCACGAGGAGCAGTTCTTC CATSDSHEEQFF
- - TRBJ2-3 TRBV4-2 17 TGTGCCAGCAGCCAAGGGGCTACCGATCCTAGCACAGATACGCAGTATTTT CASSQGATDPSTDTQYF
- few TRBJ2-5 TRBV28 16 TGTGCCAGCAGTTTTTGGGACGGCAGCCCGCGGGAGACCCAGTACTTC CASSFWDGSPRETQYF
- few TRBJ2-3 TRBV7-2 14 TGTGCCAGCAGCTTCGTCCAGAGCACAGATACGCAGTATTTT CASSFVQSTDTQYF
- few TRBJ2-7 TRBV7-9 15 TGTGCCAGCAGCGTGAGCCCGGAGAGCTCCTACGAGCAGTACTTC CASSVSPESSYEQYF
TRBD1 - TRBJ1-1 TRBV4-1 16 TGCGCCAGCAGCCACGCCTACAGGGGCCAGAACACTGAAGCTTTCTTT CASSHAYRGQNTEAFF
- few TRBJ1-2 TRBV21-1 13 TGTGCCAGCAGCAGGACAGGGGTGCTCGGCTACACCTTC CASSRTGVLGYTF
- once TRBJ2-1 TRBV5-5 16 TGTGCCAGCAGCTTGTACCCGAAGGGTTCCTACAATGAGCAGTTCTTC CASSLYPKGSYNEQFF
- - TRBJ2-7 TRBV27 12 TGTGCCGCAGGGGGGAATCAATACGAGCAGTACTTC CAAGGNQYEQYF
- - TRBJ2-3 TRBV11-2 13 TGTGCCAGCAGCTTAAAAAGCGGTGATACGCAGTATTTT CASSLKSGDTQYF
- few TRBJ2-3 TRBV20-1 14 TGCAGTGCCCCCAGCCGGGGCAGCACAGATACGCAGTATTTT CSAPSRGSTDTQYF